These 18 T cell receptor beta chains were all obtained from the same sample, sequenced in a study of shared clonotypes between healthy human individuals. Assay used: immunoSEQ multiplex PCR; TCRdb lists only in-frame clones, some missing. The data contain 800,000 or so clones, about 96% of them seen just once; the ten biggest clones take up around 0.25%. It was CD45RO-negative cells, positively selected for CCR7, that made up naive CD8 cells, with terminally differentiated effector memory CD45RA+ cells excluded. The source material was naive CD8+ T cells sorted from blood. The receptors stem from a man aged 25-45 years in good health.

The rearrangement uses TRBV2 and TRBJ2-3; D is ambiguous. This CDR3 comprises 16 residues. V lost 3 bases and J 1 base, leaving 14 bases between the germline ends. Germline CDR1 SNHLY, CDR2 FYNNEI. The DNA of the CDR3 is TGTGCCAGCAGTGATATTAGGGCAACGGGCACAGATACGCAGTATTTT. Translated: CASSDIRATGTDTQYF.

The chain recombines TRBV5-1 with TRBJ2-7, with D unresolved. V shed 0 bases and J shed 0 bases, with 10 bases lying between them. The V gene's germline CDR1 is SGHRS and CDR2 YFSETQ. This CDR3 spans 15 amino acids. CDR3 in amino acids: CASSLVGPHSYEQYF. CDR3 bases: TGCGCCAGCAGCTTGGTTGGGCCCCACTCCTACGAGCAGTACTTC.

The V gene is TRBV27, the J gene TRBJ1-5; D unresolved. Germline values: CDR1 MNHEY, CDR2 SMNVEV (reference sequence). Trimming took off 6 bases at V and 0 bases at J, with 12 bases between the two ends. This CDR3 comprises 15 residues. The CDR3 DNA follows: TGTGCCAGCAGCCCTCGGATGTATAGCAATCAGCCCCAGCATTTT. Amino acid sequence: CASSPRMYSNQPQHF.

CDR3 region: CASSVDGTWETQYF. As DNA, the CDR3 is TGTGCCAGCAGCGTAGATGGGACGTGGGAGACCCAGTACTTC. The chain employs TRBV9 and TRBJ2-5; tentatively, D is TRBD1 or TRBD2 (5 bases each). This CDR3 contains 14 residues. With 0 bases removed from V and 5 bases from J, the gap between germline ends came to 11 bases. Per germline, CDR1 SGDLS and CDR2 YYNGEE.

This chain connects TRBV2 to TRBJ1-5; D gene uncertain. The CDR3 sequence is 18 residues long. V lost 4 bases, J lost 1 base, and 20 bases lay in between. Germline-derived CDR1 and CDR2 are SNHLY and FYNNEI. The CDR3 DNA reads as TGTGCCAGCAGTGTTGAACCTGTCGCTTCCTGGAGCAATCAGCCCCAGCATTTT. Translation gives CASSVEPVASWSNQPQHF.

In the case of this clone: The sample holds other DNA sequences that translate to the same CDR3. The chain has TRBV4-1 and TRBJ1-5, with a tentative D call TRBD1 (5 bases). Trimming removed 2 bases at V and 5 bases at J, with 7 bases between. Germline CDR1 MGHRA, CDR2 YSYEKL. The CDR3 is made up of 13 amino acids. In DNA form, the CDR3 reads TGCGCCAGCAGCCAACTACAGGATCAGCCCCAGCATTTT. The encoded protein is CASSQLQDQPQHF.

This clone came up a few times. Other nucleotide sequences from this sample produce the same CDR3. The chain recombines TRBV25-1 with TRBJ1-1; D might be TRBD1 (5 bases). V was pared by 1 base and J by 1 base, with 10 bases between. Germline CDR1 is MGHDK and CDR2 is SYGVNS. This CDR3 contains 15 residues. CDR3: CASSESGRRNTEAFF. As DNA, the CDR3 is TGTGCCAGCAGTGAATCAGGGCGGAGGAACACTGAAGCTTTCTTT.

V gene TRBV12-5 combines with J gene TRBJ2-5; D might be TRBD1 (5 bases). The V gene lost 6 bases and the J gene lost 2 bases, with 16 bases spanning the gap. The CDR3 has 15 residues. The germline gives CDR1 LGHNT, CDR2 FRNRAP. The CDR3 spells CASGPTQGQQETQYF. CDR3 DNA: TGTGCTAGTGGCCCCACCCAGGGCCAACAAGAGACCCAGTACTTC.

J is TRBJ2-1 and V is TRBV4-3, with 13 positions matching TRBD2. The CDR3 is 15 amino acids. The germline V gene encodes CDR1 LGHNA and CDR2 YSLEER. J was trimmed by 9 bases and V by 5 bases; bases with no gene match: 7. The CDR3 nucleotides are TGCGCCAGCAGCATTGGACTAGCGGGAGTAGGTGAGCAGTTCTTC. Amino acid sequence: CASSIGLAGVGEQFF.

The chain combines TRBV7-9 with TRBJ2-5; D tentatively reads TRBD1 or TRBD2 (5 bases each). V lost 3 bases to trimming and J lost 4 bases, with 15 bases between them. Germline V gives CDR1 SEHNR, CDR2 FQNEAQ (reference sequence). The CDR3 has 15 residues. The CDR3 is CASSLKLEGLETQYF. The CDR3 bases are TGTGCCAGCAGCTTGAAGCTTGAGGGGTTAGAGACCCAGTACTTC.

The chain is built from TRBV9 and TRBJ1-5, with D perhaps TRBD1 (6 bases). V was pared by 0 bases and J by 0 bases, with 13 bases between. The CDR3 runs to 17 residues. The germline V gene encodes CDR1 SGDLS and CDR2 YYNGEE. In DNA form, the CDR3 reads TGTGCCAGCAGCGTAGGTGGGGGCGATTATAGCAATCAGCCCCAGCATTTT. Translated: CASSVGGGDYSNQPQHF.

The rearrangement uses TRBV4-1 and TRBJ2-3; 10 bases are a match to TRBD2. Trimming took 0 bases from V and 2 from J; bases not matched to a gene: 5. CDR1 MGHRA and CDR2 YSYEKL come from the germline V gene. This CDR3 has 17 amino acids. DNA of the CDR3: TGCGCCAGCAGCCAAGATCTAGCGGGAGTTGTCACAGATACGCAGTATTTT. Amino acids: CASSQDLAGVVTDTQYF.

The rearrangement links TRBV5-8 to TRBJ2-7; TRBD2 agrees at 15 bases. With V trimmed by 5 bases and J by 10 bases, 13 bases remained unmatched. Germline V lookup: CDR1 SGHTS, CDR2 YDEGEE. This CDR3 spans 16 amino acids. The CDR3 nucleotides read TGTGCCAGCAGTTCAGATGGGACTAGCGGGAGGATATCCCAGTACTTC. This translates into CASSSDGTSGRISQYF.

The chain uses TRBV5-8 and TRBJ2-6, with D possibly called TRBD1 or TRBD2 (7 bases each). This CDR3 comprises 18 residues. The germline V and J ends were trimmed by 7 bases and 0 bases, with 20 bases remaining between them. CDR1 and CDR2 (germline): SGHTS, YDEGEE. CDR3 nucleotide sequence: TGTGCCAGCGGCGGGGGCCCCTACAGGGGCTCTGGGGCCAACGTCCTGACTTTC. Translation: CASGGGPYRGSGANVLTF.

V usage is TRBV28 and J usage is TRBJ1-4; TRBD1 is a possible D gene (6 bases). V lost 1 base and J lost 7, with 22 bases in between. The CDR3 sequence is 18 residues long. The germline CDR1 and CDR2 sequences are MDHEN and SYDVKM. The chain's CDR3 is CASSLLPTGRADSEKLFF. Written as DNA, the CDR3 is TGTGCCAGCAGTTTATTGCCCACAGGGAGGGCTGATAGTGAAAAACTGTTTTTT.

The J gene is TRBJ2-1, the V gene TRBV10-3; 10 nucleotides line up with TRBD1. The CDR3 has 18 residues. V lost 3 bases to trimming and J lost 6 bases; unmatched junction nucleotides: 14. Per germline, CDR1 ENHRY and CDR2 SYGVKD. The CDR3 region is CAISDWGQGPSLSNEQFF. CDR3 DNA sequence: TGTGCCATCAGTGACTGGGGACAGGGGCCTAGTTTGAGCAATGAGCAGTTCTTC.

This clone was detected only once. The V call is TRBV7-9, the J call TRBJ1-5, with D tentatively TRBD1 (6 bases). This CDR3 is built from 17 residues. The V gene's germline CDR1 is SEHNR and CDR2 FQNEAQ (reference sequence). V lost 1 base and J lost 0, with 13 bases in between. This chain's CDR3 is CASSLVSQGYSNQPQHF. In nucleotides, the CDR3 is TGTGCCAGCAGCTTAGTCTCACAGGGTTATAGCAATCAGCCCCAGCATTTT.

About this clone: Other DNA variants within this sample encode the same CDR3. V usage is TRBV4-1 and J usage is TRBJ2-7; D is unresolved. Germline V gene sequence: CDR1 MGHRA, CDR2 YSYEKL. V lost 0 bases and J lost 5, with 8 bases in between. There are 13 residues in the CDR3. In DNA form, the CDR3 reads TGCGCCAGCAGCCAAGAATCCTGGGACGAGCAGTACTTC. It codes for CASSQESWDEQYF.